Sequencing of this TCR beta chain was carried out in a study of T cells after somatic rescue of genetic block. Germline V lookup: CDR1 KGHSH, CDR2 LQKENI. V lost 4 bases and J lost 1; bases outside the gene matches: 4. CDR3 length: 15 residues. Measured with immunoSEQ multiplex PCR; TCRdb has only the in-frame clones, and not every one. This table has 11,000 to 15,000 clones, approximately 70% appearing once. Material: peripheral blood mononuclear cells (PBMCs). This chain uses TRBV18 with TRBJ2-1; TRBD1 matches 7 bases. This TCR was recovered from a boy younger than 18. CDR3 amino acids: CASSQQGSSYNEQFF. CDR3 sequence (DNA): TGTGCCAGCTCACAACAGGGGTCATCCTACAATGAGCAGTTCTTC.